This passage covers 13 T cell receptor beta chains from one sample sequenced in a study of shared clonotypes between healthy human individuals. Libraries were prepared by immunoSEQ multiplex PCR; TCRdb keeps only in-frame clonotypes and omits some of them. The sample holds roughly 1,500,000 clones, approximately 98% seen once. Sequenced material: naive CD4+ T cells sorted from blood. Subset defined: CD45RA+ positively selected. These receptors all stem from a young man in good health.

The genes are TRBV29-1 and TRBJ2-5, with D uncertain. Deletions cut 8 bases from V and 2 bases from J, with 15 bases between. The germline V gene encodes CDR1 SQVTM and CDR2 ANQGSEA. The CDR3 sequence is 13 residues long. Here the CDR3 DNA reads TGCAGCTCCGGAGTAGGTCAACAAGAGACCCAGTACTTC. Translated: CSSGVGQQETQYF.

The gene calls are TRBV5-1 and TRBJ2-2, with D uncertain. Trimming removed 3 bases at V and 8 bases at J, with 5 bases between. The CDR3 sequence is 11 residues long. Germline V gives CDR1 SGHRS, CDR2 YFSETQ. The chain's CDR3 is CASSSEGELFF. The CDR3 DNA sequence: TGCGCCAGCAGCTCGGAAGGGGAGCTGTTTTTT.

In DNA, the CDR3 is TGTGCCAGCAGTTTACGCCCGGGACAGATCTATGGCTACACCTTC. Its protein product is CASSLRPGQIYGYTF. The chain couples TRBV27 to TRBJ1-2; 7 bases align to TRBD1. Losses at the gene ends were 2 bases for V and 4 bases for J; bases not matched to a gene: 7. CDR1 MNHEY and CDR2 SMNVEV come from the germline V gene (reference sequence). The CDR3 sequence is 15 residues long.

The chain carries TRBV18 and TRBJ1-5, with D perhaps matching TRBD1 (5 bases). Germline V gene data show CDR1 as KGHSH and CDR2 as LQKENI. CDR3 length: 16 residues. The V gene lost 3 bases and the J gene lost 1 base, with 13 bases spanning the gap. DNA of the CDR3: TGTGCCAGCTCACCTAGGGAGGGGTTGAGCAATCAGCCCCAGCATTTT. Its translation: CASSPREGLSNQPQHF. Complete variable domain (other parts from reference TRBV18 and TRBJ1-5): NAGVMQNPRHLVRRRGQEARLRCSPMKGHSHVYWYRQLPEEGLKFMVYLQKENIIDESGMPKERFSAEFPKEGPSILRIQQVVRGDSAAYFCASSPREGLSNQPQHFGDGTRLSIL.

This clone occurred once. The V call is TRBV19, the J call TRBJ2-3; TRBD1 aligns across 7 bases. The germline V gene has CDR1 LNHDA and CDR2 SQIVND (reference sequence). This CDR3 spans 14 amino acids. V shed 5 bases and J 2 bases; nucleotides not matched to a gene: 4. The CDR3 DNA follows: TGTGCCAGTAGTGGGACAGTAACCACAGATACGCAGTATTTT. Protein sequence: CASSGTVTTDTQYF.

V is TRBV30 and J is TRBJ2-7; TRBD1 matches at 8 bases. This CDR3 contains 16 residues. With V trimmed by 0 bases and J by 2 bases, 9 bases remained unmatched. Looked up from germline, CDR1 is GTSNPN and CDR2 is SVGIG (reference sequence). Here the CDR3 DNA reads TGTGCCTGGAGTGTAGGAGTGACAGGGGCAGCCTACGAGCAGTACTTC. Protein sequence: CAWSVGVTGAAYEQYF. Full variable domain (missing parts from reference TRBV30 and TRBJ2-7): SQTIHQWPATLVQPVGSPLSLECTVEGTSNPNLYWYRQAAGRGLQLLFYSVGIGQISSEVPQNLSASRPQDRQFILSSKKLLLSDSGFYLCAWSVGVTGAAYEQYFGPGTRLTVT.

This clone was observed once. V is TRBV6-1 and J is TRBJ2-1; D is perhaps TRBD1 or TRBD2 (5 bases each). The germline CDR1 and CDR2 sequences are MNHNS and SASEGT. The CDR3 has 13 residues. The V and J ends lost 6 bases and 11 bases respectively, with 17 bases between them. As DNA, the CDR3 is TGTGCCAGCAGGGTCGTTAGCGACAGTAAGCAGTTCTTC. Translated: CASRVVSDSKQFF.

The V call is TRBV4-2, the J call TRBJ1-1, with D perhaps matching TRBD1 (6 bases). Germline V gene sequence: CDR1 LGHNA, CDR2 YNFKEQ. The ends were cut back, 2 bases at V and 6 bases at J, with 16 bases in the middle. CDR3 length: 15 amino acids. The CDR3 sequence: CASSQPGQTLPEAFF. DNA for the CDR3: TGTGCCAGCAGCCAACCCGGACAGACACTCCCTGAAGCTTTCTTT.

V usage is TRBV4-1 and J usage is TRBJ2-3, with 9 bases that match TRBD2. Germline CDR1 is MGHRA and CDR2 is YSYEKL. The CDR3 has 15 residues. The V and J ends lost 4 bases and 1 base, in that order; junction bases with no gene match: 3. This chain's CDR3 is CASSLGLARTDTQYF. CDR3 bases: TGCGCCAGCAGCCTCGGACTAGCGCGCACAGATACGCAGTATTTT.

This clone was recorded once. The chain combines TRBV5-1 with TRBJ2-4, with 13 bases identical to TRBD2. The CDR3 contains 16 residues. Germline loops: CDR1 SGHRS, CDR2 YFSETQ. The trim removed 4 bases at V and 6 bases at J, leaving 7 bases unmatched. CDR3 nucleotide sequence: TGCGCCAGCAGCCCTAAGGGACTAGCGGGAATAAACATTCAGTACTTC. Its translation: CASSPKGLAGINIQYF. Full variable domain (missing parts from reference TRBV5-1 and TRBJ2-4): KAGVTQTPRYLIKTRGQQVTLSCSPISGHRSVSWYQQTPGQGLQFLFEYFSETQRNKGNFPGRFSGRQFSNSRSEMNVSTLELGDSALYLCASSPKGLAGINIQYFGAGTRLSVL.

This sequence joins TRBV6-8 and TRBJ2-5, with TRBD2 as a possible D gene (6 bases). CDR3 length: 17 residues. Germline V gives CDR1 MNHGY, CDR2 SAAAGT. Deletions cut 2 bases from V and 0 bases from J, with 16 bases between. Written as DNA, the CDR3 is TGTGCCAGCAGTTACACATACGGAAGGGACTACCAAGAGACCCAGTACTTC. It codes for CASSYTYGRDYQETQYF.

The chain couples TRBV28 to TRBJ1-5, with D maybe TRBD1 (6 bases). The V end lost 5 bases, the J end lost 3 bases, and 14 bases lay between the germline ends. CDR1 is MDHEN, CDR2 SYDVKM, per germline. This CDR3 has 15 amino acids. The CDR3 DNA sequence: TGTGCCAGCAGTCCCCCGACAGGCGCCAATCAGCCCCAGCATTTT. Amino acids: CASSPPTGANQPQHF.

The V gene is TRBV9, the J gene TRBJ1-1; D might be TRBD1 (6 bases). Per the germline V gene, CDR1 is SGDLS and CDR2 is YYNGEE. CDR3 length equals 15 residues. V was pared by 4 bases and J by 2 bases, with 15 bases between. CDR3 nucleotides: TGTGCCAGCAGCCCAACCCCGACAGGAAACACTGAAGCTTTCTTT. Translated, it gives CASSPTPTGNTEAFF.